This T cell receptor (beta chain) appears in the sequencing data of a study of cytomegalovirus exposure and HLA in healthy donors. Findings and limits, study-wide: Reportedly, a later analysis found an Asian-associated ancestry cluster had fewer N-insertions than the approximately 700-donor mean. Sequencing likely produced, as an artifact, a cluster of highly shared sequence variants.

Germline V gene lookup returns CDR1 SGHRS and CDR2 YFSETQ. The CDR3 has 17 amino acids. Trimming removed 3 bases from V and 0 bases from J, with 17 bases in between. This clone has a single count. Antigen: not known. PCR employed 60 Vbeta and 13 Jbeta primers. Assay: immunoSEQ multiplex PCR; the TCRdb copy retains only in-frame clones and omits some. The sample lists about 100,000 clones, approximately 80% occurring once. The V call is TRBV5-1, the J call TRBJ2-3; D gene ambiguous. The specimen sequenced was PBMCs. This receptor was taken from a female donor in good health and CMV-seropositive. CDR3 coding DNA: TGCGCCAGCAGCTCCCTCCTGACTGGTTCTAGCACAGATACGCAGTATTTT. This encodes CASSSLLTGSSTDTQYF.